The present T cell receptor (beta chain) was sequenced within a study of T cell responses to AZD1222 COVID-19 vaccine. The assay was immunoSEQ multiplex PCR, and TCRdb's table has in-frame clones only and misses some. The table has 100,000 to 150,000 clones, approximately 89% seen once. V shed 7 bases and J shed 1 base, with 11 bases lying between them. The CDR3 covers 14 residues. Germline V lookup: CDR1 MDHEN, CDR2 SYDVKM. This clone was seen a few times. The TCR sequence derives from an adult in good health. The sequences come from peripheral blood, collected on day 0 of AZD1222 vaccination. J is TRBJ1-5 and V is TRBV28; D ambiguous. The chain's CDR3 is CASNLDGSNQPQHF. CDR3 in DNA: TGTGCCAGCAACCTGGACGGCAGCAATCAGCCCCAGCATTTT. Looking up the rest from reference TRBV28 and TRBJ1-5 gives the full variable domain: DVKVTQSSRYLVKRTGEKVFLECVQDMDHENMFWYRQDPGLGLRLIYFSYDVKMKEKGDIPEGYSVSREKKERFSLILESASTNQTSMYLCASNLDGSNQPQHFGDGTRLSIL.